A selection of T cell receptor beta chains follows, all from one sample in a study of OX40 agonist ivuxolimab in advanced cancers. Only in-frame clones appear in the TCRdb table, and some are missing; sequencing was by immunoSEQ multiplex PCR. The sample holds tens of thousands of clones, roughly 84% seen once. Sequencing was performed on CD4+ or CD8+ T cells sorted from blood, taken in a trial of the OX40 agonist ivuxolimab. The origin of the receptors is an adult with an advanced solid tumor such as melanoma, head and neck, liver or kidney cancer. Each CDR3 is given with its conserved first and last residue. A D gene is named only where the DNA matches it firmly.

d_call v_call cdr3_length cdr3_aa
NA TRBV6-5 13 CASSYSSRAEAFF
NA TRBV7-3 13 CASSFGASYEQYF
TRBD2 TRBV4-3 16 CASSQGLAGVRNEQFF
NA TRBV4-1 11 CASSQRVELFF
NA TRBV6-6 16 CASSPGHGSGANVLTF
TRBD1 TRBV19 15 CASSLYTGDDQPQHF
TRBD1 TRBV5-1 15 CASSLQGGMNTEAFF
TRBD2 TRBV13 14 CASSLSGARGTQYF
NA TRBV7-2 14 CASSLQRGDYGYTF
NA TRBV14 13 CASSQDMNTEAFF
TRBD2 TRBV7-3 16 CASRLGRGAGGETQYF
NA TRBV7-3 16 CASSLGLSASTDTQYF
NA TRBV21-1 12 CASSWGDTEAFF
NA TRBV9 15 CASSVGAATNEKLFF
NA TRBV27 15 CASSSIGKSDTEAFF
NA TRBV28 12 CASSLFGEKLFF
NA TRBV29-1 13 CSVAPLTHYEQYF
NA TRBV19 13 CASRRGPGNTIYF
NA TRBV5-8 16 CASSRRPGMGTDTQYF
TRBD1 TRBV27 13 CASSRQGRDEQYF
TRBD1 TRBV11-3 15 CASSSRQGASTEAFF
NA TRBV7-3 15 CASSLPLSGANVLTF
NA TRBV11-2 16 CASSLDQGLFRNEQFF
TRBD1 TRBV19 16 CASSIGGQGGTGELFF
NA TRBV7-3 14 CASSSGQTTGELFF
NA TRBV19 12 CARGQGQETQYF
NA TRBV29-1 15 CSVAKCRAGIQPQHF
NA TRBV7-2 12 CASSFRNSPLHF
NA TRBV5-1 16 CASSFSSPAPNTEAFF
NA TRBV19 14 CASSIASPGDEQFF
TRBD2 TRBV30 13 CAWSVGLGREQYF
NA TRBV6-5 15 CASRKGGASYNEQFF
NA TRBV11-3 16 CASSFSSARGGYEQYF
NA TRBV5-1 13 CASMPGPDNEQFF
NA TRBV7-9 13 CASSWQTSGEQYF
TRBD1 TRBV6-5 12 CASSWTGTEAFF
NA TRBV30 12 CAWSPPSNEQFF
NA TRBV12-5 12 CASGLGGNTIYF
TRBD2 TRBV2 15 CASGEGLAGTDTQYF
TRBD1 TRBV19 23 CASSINPLSGRGTSNSGANVLTF
NA TRBV27 14 CASSSGLPTGEQFF
NA TRBV6-4 15 CASSVGTGPSYEQYF
NA TRBV5-6 16 CASSYPKAGRTGELFF
NA TRBV5-5 17 CASSIEPGGSYNSPLHF